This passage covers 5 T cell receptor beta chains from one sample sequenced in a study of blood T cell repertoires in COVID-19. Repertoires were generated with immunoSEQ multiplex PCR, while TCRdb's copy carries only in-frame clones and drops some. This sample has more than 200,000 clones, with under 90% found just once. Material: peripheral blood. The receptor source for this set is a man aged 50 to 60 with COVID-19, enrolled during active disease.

This CDR3 is CASRSDRGSLDEQFF. Here the CDR3 DNA reads TGTGCCAGCAGATCTGACAGGGGGTCCCTAGATGAGCAGTTCTTC. The chain carries TRBV7-9 and TRBJ2-1; 9 bases match TRBD1. This CDR3 contains 15 residues. The V segment lost 6 bases and the J segment 8 bases; nucleotides outside the gene matches: 11. Germline V lookup: CDR1 SEHNR, CDR2 FQNEAQ (reference sequence).

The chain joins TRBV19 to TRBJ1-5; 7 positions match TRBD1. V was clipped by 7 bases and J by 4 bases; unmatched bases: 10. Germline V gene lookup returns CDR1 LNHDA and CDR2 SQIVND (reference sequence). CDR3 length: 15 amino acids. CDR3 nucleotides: TGTGCCAGTACCTTGGGTCAGGGGGAAAATCAGCCCCAGCATTTT. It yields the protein CASTLGQGENQPQHF.

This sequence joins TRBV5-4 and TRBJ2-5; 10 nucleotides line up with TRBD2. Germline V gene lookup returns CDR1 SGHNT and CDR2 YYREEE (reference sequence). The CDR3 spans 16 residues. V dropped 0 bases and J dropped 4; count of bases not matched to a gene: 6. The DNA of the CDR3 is TGTGCCAGCAGCTTGGCCTTAGCGGGGGGTCGAGAGACCCAGTACTTC. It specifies CASSLALAGGRETQYF.

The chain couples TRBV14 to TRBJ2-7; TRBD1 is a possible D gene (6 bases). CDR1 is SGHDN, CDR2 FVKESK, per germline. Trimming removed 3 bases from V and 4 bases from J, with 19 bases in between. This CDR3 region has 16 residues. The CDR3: CASSQSIRGIRYEQYF. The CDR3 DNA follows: TGTGCCAGCAGCCAGTCGATTAGGGGGATCCGGTACGAGCAGTACTTC.

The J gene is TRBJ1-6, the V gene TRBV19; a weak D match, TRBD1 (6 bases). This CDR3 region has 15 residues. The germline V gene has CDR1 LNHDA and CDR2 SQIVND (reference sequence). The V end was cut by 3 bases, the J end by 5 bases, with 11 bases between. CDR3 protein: CASSMGRGDNSPLHF. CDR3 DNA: TGTGCCAGTAGTATGGGCAGGGGTGATAATTCACCCCTCCACTTT.